This TCR beta chain was retrieved from a study of cytomegalovirus exposure and HLA in healthy donors. The study, taken as a whole, reports: In a later analysis, TCR association rates varied by HLA locus: DRB1 most, HLA-C fewest. High sensitivity and specificity were reportedly achieved when the classifier diagnosed cytomegalovirus status.

In regard to this clone: The antigen is unknown.

Primers for the PCR totalled 60 Vbeta and 13 Jbeta. Sequenced by immunoSEQ multiplex PCR; TCRdb stores in-frame clones only, minus some. The data show 100,000 to 150,000 clones, with more than 70% seen just once and approximately 0.94% held by the top ten. CDR1 and CDR2 (germline): SGHRS, YFSETQ. The CDR3 has 14 amino acids. Trimming removed 0 bases from V and 4 bases from J; junction bases left unmatched: 2. V and J are TRBV5-1 and TRBJ2-3; TRBD1 agrees at 7 bases. Sequences were obtained from PBMCs. This sequence originates from a woman aged 60-70 years in good health and CMV-seronegative. CDR3 nucleotide sequence: TGCGCCAGCAGCTTGGAGGGGGCAGCAGATACGCAGTATTTT. Translated: CASSLEGAADTQYF.